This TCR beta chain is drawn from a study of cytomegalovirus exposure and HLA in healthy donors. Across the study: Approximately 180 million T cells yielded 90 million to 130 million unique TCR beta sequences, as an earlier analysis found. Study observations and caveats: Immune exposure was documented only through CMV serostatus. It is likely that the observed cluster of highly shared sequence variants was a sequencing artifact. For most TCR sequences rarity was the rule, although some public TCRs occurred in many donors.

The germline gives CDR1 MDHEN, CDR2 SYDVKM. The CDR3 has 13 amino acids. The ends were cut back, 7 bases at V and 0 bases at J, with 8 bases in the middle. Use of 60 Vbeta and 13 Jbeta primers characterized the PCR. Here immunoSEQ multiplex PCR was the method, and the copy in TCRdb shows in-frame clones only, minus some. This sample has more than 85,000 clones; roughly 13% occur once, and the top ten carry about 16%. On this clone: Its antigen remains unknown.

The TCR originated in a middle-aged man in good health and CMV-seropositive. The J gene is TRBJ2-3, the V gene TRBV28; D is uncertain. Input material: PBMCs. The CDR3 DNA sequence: TGTGCCAGCACCGATCAGAGCACAGATACGCAGTATTTT. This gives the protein CASTDQSTDTQYF.